This T cell receptor beta chain was sequenced for a study of CD8 T cells in ankylosing spondylitis (dated by TCRdb to about 2017). About the study as a whole: T cell receptor beta repertoires were profiled in healthy donors and ankylosing spondylitis patients so that disease-linked TCR variants could be found. The full study cohort comprised 25 or so ankylosing spondylitis patients and over 95 healthy donors. Samples of peripheral blood were taken, and for ankylosing spondylitis patients, synovial fluid was collected as well. Study-wide findings and limitations: According to the report, matched synovial fluid samples from ankylosing spondylitis patients were significantly enriched for the disease-linked clones. The disease-linked clones had a CD8+ phenotype and were found at relatively low frequencies in peripheral blood. Some motif variants had previously been reported in the synovial fluid and blood of reactive arthritis patients, which suggests shared mechanisms of disease initiation. A TCR beta motif of eight highly homologous amino acid variants appeared characteristic of blood from ankylosing spondylitis patients.

Via the germline V gene, CDR1 is SGHRS and CDR2 YFSETQ. The CDR3 starts with the cysteine, ends with the phenylalanine, and has 14 residues. Of all the DNA, just the CDR3 is kept, 42 bases in frame from base 1. The V end gives up 4 bases and the J end 6 bases, leaving 5 bases in the junction not matched to a gene. The reads were generated on an Illumina HiSeq 2500. TCR beta libraries were prepared by quantitative 5'-RACE with molecular barcodes. As for how the authors treated the data: To identify disease-linked TCR variants, a new computational method was used, one built on a probabilistic model of VDJ rearrangement. TCRdb cleaned the public reads at Q25 with fastp, built clones with MiXCR and kept in-frame beta chains. Each CDR3 protein appears once, grouped with its most common genes and DNA. The V and J calls and clone size are TCRdb's, not the authors'. The sample profile shows roughly 160,000 distinct CDR3 sequences; about 9.9% of them were found once. 25% to 35% of the sample is in the top ten clones.

This clonotype was detected many times. No antigen is known for it. No much larger clonotype is one base removed from it; base qualities were not supplied. The material sequenced was blood, either unsorted or a sorted T cell fraction (not recorded which). The sequence joins TRBV5-1 to TRBJ2-7; 12 middle bases align to TRBD2. The clonotype was recovered from a male donor with ankylosing spondylitis or in good health (not recorded which). The sequenced DNA is TGCGCCAGCAGCCCACGGACTAGCGGGGCCGAGCAGTACTTC. This codes for CASSPRTSGAEQYF.